Sequencing of this T cell receptor beta chain was carried out in a study of cytomegalovirus exposure and HLA in healthy donors. Looking at the study overall: Of the donors genotyped, several hundred in all, about 80% fell in the Caucasian-associated ancestry cluster.

With 60 Vbeta and 13 Jbeta primers, the PCR was carried out. The protocol was immunoSEQ multiplex PCR, while the TCRdb copy is restricted to in-frame clones and leaves out a portion. This table has 150,000 or so clones, around 82% appearing once. As concerns this clone: Its target is not known.

The study's findings and limits: It was taken for granted in presence/absence analyses that sequencing depth across donors was roughly uniform. An analysis done earlier found most TCR beta V segments productive about 87% or about 30% of the time.

What was sequenced was PBMCs. The clonotype comes from a male donor in good health and CMV-seronegative.

The CDR3 DNA sequence: TGTGCCAGCAGTTGGGGACAAGTGAACACTGAAGCTTTCTTT. It codes for CASSWGQVNTEAFF. This chain connects TRBV27 to TRBJ1-1; tentatively, D is TRBD1 (6 bases). CDR3 length: 14 residues. Trimming shortened V by 4 bases and J by 0 bases, and 9 bases separated the two germline ends. Germline V gives CDR1 MNHEY, CDR2 SMNVEV (reference sequence).